This entry lists 5 T cell receptor beta chains sequenced from one sample in a study of cytomegalovirus exposure and HLA in healthy donors. The PCR was carried out with 60 Vbeta primers and 13 Jbeta primers. Libraries were prepared by immunoSEQ multiplex PCR; TCRdb keeps only in-frame clonotypes and omits some of them. This sample has about 150,000 clones; 76% occur once, and the top ten carry 3.1%. Sequencing was done on a sample of PBMCs. Source of these receptors: a male donor in good health and CMV-seronegative.

This chain links TRBV4-3 with TRBJ2-1; 11 nucleotides agree with TRBD1. After removal of 2 bases from V and 7 bases from J, the junction contained 4 bases not matched to a gene. CDR1 is LGHNA, CDR2 YSLEER, per germline. CDR3 length: 15 amino acids. As DNA, the CDR3 is TGCGCCAGCAGCCAATCGGACAGGGGGCGAAATGAGCAGTTCTTC. Translated, it gives CASSQSDRGRNEQFF.

The table lists this clone with a count of one. The gene calls are TRBV28 and TRBJ1-1, with D hard to call. Trimming cost V 3 bases and J 1 base, with 15 bases left between them. The CDR3 runs 16 residues. CDR1 and CDR2 from the germline V gene are MDHEN and SYDVKM. The CDR3 region is CASSFGFWNRNTEAFF. The CDR3 nucleotides read TGTGCCAGCAGTTTCGGGTTTTGGAATCGGAACACTGAAGCTTTCTTT.

Note on this clone: The sample holds other DNA sequences that translate to the same CDR3. The J gene is TRBJ1-3, the V gene TRBV4-2; D gene ambiguous. Between the trimmed V and J ends, which lost 0 bases and 1 base, there was a span of 7 bases. From germline, CDR1 is LGHNA and CDR2 YNFKEQ. The CDR3 extends over 15 amino acids. CDR3 DNA: TGTGCCAGCAGCCAAGACCTTCCTTCTGGAAACACCATATATTTT. This translates into CASSQDLPSGNTIYF.

The V call is TRBV2, the J call TRBJ2-5, with 12 bases that match TRBD2. Germline lookup yields CDR1 SNHLY and CDR2 FYNNEI. V shed 8 bases, J shed 2 bases, and the junction held 6 bases outside the gene matches. CDR3 size: 15 residues. The CDR3 bases are TGTGCCAGCCTTCGCGGACTAGCGGGGCAAGAGACCCAGTACTTC. Residues: CASLRGLAGQETQYF. The full variable domain, completed using reference TRBV2 and TRBJ2-5, is EPEVTQTPSHQVTQMGQEVILRCVPISNHLYFYWYRQILGQKVEFLVSFYNNEISEKSEIFDDQFSVERPDGSNFTLKIRSTKLEDSAMYFCASLRGLAGQETQYFGPGTRLLVL.

As for this clone: The same CDR3 arises from other DNA sequences in this sample as well. The chain has TRBV9 and TRBJ2-3, with 7 bases lining up with TRBD1. V shed 3 bases, J shed 5 bases, and the junction held 12 bases outside the gene matches. Germline V gene sequence: CDR1 SGDLS, CDR2 YYNGEE. This CDR3 is built from 16 residues. The CDR3 region has the DNA TGTGCCAGCAGCGCCCGCACAGGGGAGTCGGGAGATACGCAGTATTTT. Protein sequence: CASSARTGESGDTQYF.